The 10 T cell receptor beta chains in this list originate from one sample, sequenced in a study of T cells in Graves' hyperthyroidism and ophthalmopathy. RNA transcripts served as the template for amplifying TCR beta CDR3 regions. The TCR CDR3 was amplified in a first-round RT-PCR using the HTBI primer set. Each CDR3 protein gets one entry after TCRdb re-called the multiplex PCR reads with MiXCR. The top ten hold about 9% of the sample, which has 800,000 or so distinct CDR3 sequences, over 35% seen once. Source material: blood. All receptors derive from a man younger than 35 with Graves' hyperthyroidism.

This clonotype has a count of ten or more. V is TRBV6-6 and J is TRBJ1-6; D is perhaps TRBD1 (5 bases). The germline gives CDR1 MNHNY, CDR2 SVGAGI (reference sequence). V was cut by 5 bases and J by 7 bases, with 12 bases left in between. There are 14 residues in the CDR3. The CDR3 protein is CASSVGRPNSPLHF. CDR3 DNA sequence: TGTGCCAGCAGTGTGGGACGGCCGAATTCACCCCTCCACTTT.

The chain uses TRBV7-9 and TRBJ2-7, with D maybe TRBD1 (6 bases). This CDR3 spans 17 amino acids. In germline, CDR1 is SEHNR, CDR2 FQNEAQ (reference sequence). V lost 1 base to trimming and J lost 2 bases, with 18 bases between them. CDR3 amino acids: CASSLVGDYRVPYEQYF. DNA of the CDR3: TGTGCCAGCAGCTTAGTAGGAGACTACAGGGTTCCCTACGAGCAGTACTTC. Variable domain in full (rest from reference TRBV7-9 and TRBJ2-7): DTGVSQNPRHKITKRGQNVTFRCDPISEHNRLYWYRQTLGQGPEFLTYFQNEAQLEKSRLLSDRFSAERPKGSFSTLEIQRTEQGDSAMYLCASSLVGDYRVPYEQYFGPGTRLTVT.

The chain recombines TRBV12-3 or TRBV12-4 with TRBJ1-3, with D hard to call. The CDR3 spans 11 residues. V lost 5 bases and J 14 bases, leaving 13 bases between the germline ends. CDR3 sequence reads: CASSPTRELYF. DNA for the CDR3: TGTGCCAGCAGTCCCACCAGAGAGCTATATTTT.

This clonotype was seen at least ten times. V and J are TRBV2 and TRBJ1-5; the D gene is possibly TRBD1 (5 bases). Germline V gene data show CDR1 as SNHLY and CDR2 as FYNNEI. V was trimmed by 8 bases and J by 3 bases, leaving 17 bases between them. The length of the CDR3 is 15 residues. Written as DNA, the CDR3 is TGTGCCAGCGCCGGTTCGGGGGGATTCAATCAGCCCCAGCATTTT. Amino acid sequence: CASAGSGGFNQPQHF.

The chain carries TRBV29-1 and TRBJ1-2; D is unclear. The CDR3 covers 13 residues. Deletions cut 4 bases from V and 8 bases from J, with 17 bases between. Germline CDR1 and CDR2: SQVTM and ANQGSEA. The CDR3 nucleotides are TGCAGCGTTGGAGATGAAAACAGCTCCGGCTACACCTTC. Translating gives CSVGDENSSGYTF.

Concerning this clonotype itself: The junction differs from germline at one of its ends, possibly a read error. The chain has TRBV2 and TRBJ1-2; D unclear. The CDR3 has 12 amino acids. Germline assignment: CDR1 SNHLY and CDR2 FYNNEI. The CDR3 region has the DNA TGTGCCAGCAGTGTTTGGGCCCAGGCTCCTGCCTTC. Translated: CASSVWAQAPAF.

The chain joins TRBV2 to TRBJ1-5; 11 bases map to TRBD1. The CDR3 is made up of 18 amino acids. Per germline, CDR1 SNHLY and CDR2 FYNNEI. With 4 bases clipped from V and 3 bases from J, the junction kept 11 bases outside the gene matches. The CDR3 nucleotides are TGTGCCAGCAGTGGAGGGGACAGGGGGGGAGAATACAATCAGCCCCAGCATTTT. Translating it yields CASSGGDRGGEYNQPQHF.

This clonotype was detected ten times or more. This chain joins TRBV12-3 or TRBV12-4 and TRBJ1-2; TRBD1 might be the D (6 bases). The V and J ends lost 3 bases and 2 bases respectively, with 10 bases between them. The CDR3 runs 14 residues. Here the CDR3 DNA reads TGTGCCAGCAGTTTGGCCACAGGGAACTATGGCTACACCTTC. It encodes CASSLATGNYGYTF.

V is TRBV6-2 or TRBV6-3 and J is TRBJ1-1; D uncertain. The germline CDR1 and CDR2 sequences are MNHEY and SVGEGT. V gave up 0 bases and J gave up 1 base, with 9 bases separating them. The CDR3 consists of 15 residues. The CDR3: CASSYSVQWNTEAFF. Here the CDR3 DNA reads TGTGCCAGCAGTTACTCGGTACAATGGAACACTGAAGCTTTCTTT.

The chain employs TRBV20-1 and TRBJ2-7, with a tentative D call TRBD2 (6 bases). This CDR3 region has 14 residues. Germline V gene data show CDR1 as DFQATT and CDR2 as SNEGSKA (reference sequence). V was shortened by 3 bases and J by 2 bases, with 14 bases between the two germline ends. The CDR3 loop reads CSARDYSVTYEQYF. CDR3 nucleotide sequence: TGCAGTGCTAGGGACTATTCTGTGACCTACGAGCAGTACTTC.